Listed below are T cell receptor beta chains from one sample, sequenced in a study of monozygotic twins with inflammatory bowel disease. Following a re-call of the 5' RACE reads, TCRdb has one entry per CDR3 protein and lacks DNA. In total, the table holds over 200,000 distinct CDR3 sequences. Material: blood. The origin of the receptors is a human donor with ulcerative colitis or Crohn's disease, or a healthy co-twin of an affected twin (not recorded which). Each CDR3 is given with its conserved first and last residue. Each record gives: CDR3 length, J gene, V gene, CDR3 protein.

14 TRBJ2-1 TRBV20-1 CSASMGSSYNEQFF
15 TRBJ1-1 TRBV29-1 CSVEISQGADTEAFF
17 TRBJ2-3 TRBV5-1 CASSWAPLAGEGDTQYF
15 TRBJ2-6 TRBV29-1 CSVDGGLSGANVLTF
14 TRBJ1-2 TRBV3-1 CASSQWSGDYGYTF
15 TRBJ1-2 TRBV18 CASSRAPGDPYGYTF
16 TRBJ2-7 TRBV5-1 CASSLGQVGISYEQYF
14 TRBJ1-2 TRBV20-1 CSARRQGESGGYTF
16 TRBJ2-5 TRBV7-2 CASSSLVAGAPETQYF
13 TRBJ2-2 TRBV5-1 CASNPGDTGELFF
15 TRBJ2-3 TRBV20-1 CSARPLAGAGDTQYF
15 TRBJ1-1 TRBV5-1 CASSQSGTVNTEAFF
20 TRBJ2-7 TRBV28 CASSLAWTSRQKRVSYEQYF
15 TRBJ2-1 TRBV7-2 CASSLASGTYNEQFF
17 TRBJ2-3 TRBV5-1 CASSRVAVLGDSDTQYF
15 TRBJ1-2 TRBV19 CASSIRRQSNYGYTF
15 TRBJ2-2 TRBV5-1 CASSSARGYTGELFF
13 TRBJ2-1 TRBV20-1 CSVLGPNYNEQFF
16 TRBJ2-7 TRBV4-1 CASSPRDLTASYEQYF
14 TRBJ2-2 TRBV20-1 CSASSLTNTGELFF
14 TRBJ2-4 TRBV7-9 CASSLLAFKNMQYF
13 TRBJ2-1 TRBV18 CASSSEIYNEQFF
14 TRBJ2-1 TRBV7-2 CASSLGPLRVEQFF
17 TRBJ2-6 TRBV12-3/TRBV12-4 CASSLRQGAAGANVLTF